A single sample gave rise to the 18 T cell receptor beta chains below, sequenced in a study of T-cell reconstitution after alpha-beta-depleted transplantation in children. Molecular barcoding with unique molecular identifiers was used for the TCRbeta library. TCRdb re-called the PCR reads with MiXCR, one entry per CDR3 protein. The table includes about 230,000 distinct CDR3 sequences, 9.7% detected once. The starting material was PBMCs from the stem cell graft donor, obtained from the stem cell graft. These receptors were taken from a human donor who donated a stem cell graft to a child with SCID.

This clonotype was found many times. V usage is TRBV12-3 or TRBV12-4 and J usage is TRBJ1-6; weak D call: TRBD1 (5 bases). The germline V and J ends were trimmed by 4 bases and 7 bases, with 20 bases remaining between them. The CDR3 is made up of 17 amino acids. The CDR3 nucleotides are TGTGCCAGCAGTTCCACTACGGGACGCCAGGTCAATTCACCCCTCCACTTT. Translated, it gives CASSSTTGRQVNSPLHF.

In its sample, this clonotype was seen many times. This rearrangement joins TRBV5-1 to TRBJ1-1; no firm D call. This CDR3 has 15 amino acids. Trimming left V 4 bases short and J 3 bases short, with 16 bases between. Per germline, CDR1 SGHRS and CDR2 YFSETQ. The CDR3 nucleotides are TGCGCCAGCAGCCTCTTTGATAGGGATGACACTGAAGCTTTCTTT. This sequence encodes CASSLFDRDDTEAFF. Full variable domain (outside the CDR3, taken from reference TRBV5-1 and TRBJ1-1): KAGVTQTPRYLIKTRGQQVTLSCSPISGHRSVSWYQQTPGQGLQFLFEYFSETQRNKGNFPGRFSGRQFSNSRSEMNVSTLELGDSALYLCASSLFDRDDTEAFFGQGTRLTVV.

This clonotype was observed a handful of times. The chain employs TRBV4-3 and TRBJ2-1; the D gene is possibly TRBD1 (5 bases). CDR1 is LGHNA and CDR2 is YSLEER in the germline V gene. The CDR3 is 15 amino acids. V shed 4 bases and J shed 7 bases, with 17 bases lying between them. CDR3: CASSPQVRSGNEQFF. The CDR3, as DNA: TGCGCCAGCAGCCCTCAAGTCCGCTCAGGGAATGAGCAGTTCTTC.

At least ten counts were recorded for this clonotype. The chain has TRBV10-3 and TRBJ2-2, with D unclear. Germline V gene data show CDR1 as ENHRY and CDR2 as SYGVKD. V shed 7 bases and J shed 5 bases, with 14 bases lying between them. This CDR3 spans 14 amino acids. The CDR3 DNA reads as TGTGCCATCAAGCCCAACAGAAGTACCGGGGAGCTGTTTTTT. Its protein is CAIKPNRSTGELFF.

This clonotype was seen at least ten times. The V call is TRBV4-1, the J call TRBJ2-5; unclear D gene. V was cut by 0 bases and J by 3 bases, with 5 bases left in between. CDR3 length: 13 residues. CDR1 and CDR2 from the germline V gene are MGHRA and YSYEKL. CDR3 sequence (DNA): TGCGCCAGCAGCCAAGATCCGGAAGAGACCCAGTACTTC. This encodes CASSQDPEETQYF.

The gene calls are TRBV28 and TRBJ2-2; D may be TRBD2 (7 bases). With 6 bases removed from V and 3 bases from J, the gap between germline ends came to 14 bases. Germline V gene sequence: CDR1 MDHEN, CDR2 SYDVKM. This CDR3 is built from 15 residues. The DNA for the CDR3 is TGTGCCAGCAGGTTGGGGGGGCCGTACACCGGGGAGCTGTTTTTT. Residues: CASRLGGPYTGELFF.

This clonotype was observed at least ten times. This chain uses TRBV20-1 with TRBJ2-7, with 8 bases aligning to TRBD2. V lost 2 bases and J lost 3; bases outside the gene matches: 6. The CDR3 loop spans 14 amino acids. Germline-derived CDR1 and CDR2 are DFQATT and SNEGSKA (reference sequence). The CDR3 DNA sequence: TGCAGTGCTAGATACGGGGGGGTAGGCTACGAGCAGTACTTC. Translation: CSARYGGVGYEQYF.

This clonotype was observed at least ten times. This rearrangement joins TRBV11-2 to TRBJ1-2, with D perhaps TRBD1 (5 bases). CDR3 size: 15 residues. Per the germline V gene, CDR1 is SGHAT and CDR2 is FQNNGV. The V gene lost 1 base and the J gene lost 0 bases, with 9 bases spanning the gap. The CDR3, as DNA: TGTGCCAGCAGCTTAGTCAGGGCCCCTAACTATGGCTACACCTTC. This gives the protein CASSLVRAPNYGYTF.

This clonotype was seen a single time. A much larger clone lies a single base off, so this may be a read error. This chain connects TRBV12-3 or TRBV12-4 to TRBJ1-2; a possible D gene is TRBD1 (6 bases). The CDR3 runs 15 residues. CDR3 region: CASSLSPGAGYSYTF. In nucleotides, the CDR3 is TGTGCCAGCAGTTTATCGCCGGGGGCGGGCTATAGCTACACCTTC.

The CDR3: CASRHGWELFF. Written as DNA, the CDR3 is TGTGCCAGCAGACACGGTTGGGAGCTGTTTTTT. This chain joins TRBV12-3 or TRBV12-4 and TRBJ2-2; D uncertain. CDR3 size: 11 residues. Trimming removed 6 bases at V and 9 bases at J, with 8 bases between.

This clonotype was counted at least ten times. This chain joins TRBV12-3 or TRBV12-4 and TRBJ1-5, with D tentatively TRBD1 (6 bases). The CDR3 has 16 residues. V lost 6 bases to trimming and J lost 0 bases, with 15 bases between them. The CDR3 DNA reads as TGTGCCAGCAGGACCACAGGGAGAAGTAGCAATCAGCCCCAGCATTTT. This gives the protein CASRTTGRSSNQPQHF.

This clonotype was picked up many times. The chain uses TRBV5-6 and TRBJ1-1; D is perhaps TRBD1 (6 bases). The CDR3 consists of 12 residues. With 4 bases removed from V and 7 bases from J, the gap between germline ends came to 11 bases. Per the germline V gene, CDR1 is SGHDT and CDR2 is YYEEEE. The CDR3 bases are TGTGCCAGCAGCGGAGGGGGGGGTGAAGCTTTCTTT. Its translation is CASSGGGGEAFF.

In the case of this clonotype: One base away lies a much larger clone, so this may be a sequencing read error. This chain joins TRBV4-3 and TRBJ2-1; TRBD2 matches 7 bases. The CDR3 has 14 residues. V trimming: 0 bases; J trimming: 12 bases; junction bases outside the gene matches: 8. Germline CDR1 and CDR2: LGHNA and YSLEER. The CDR3 spells CASSQEQRGYVQFF. In nucleotides, the CDR3 is TGCGCCAGCAGCCAAGAACAGCGGGGCTATGTGCAGTTCTTC.

This clonotype was observed at least ten times. The V call is TRBV5-1, the J call TRBJ1-4, with D uncertain. Germline CDR1 SGHRS, CDR2 YFSETQ. There are 13 residues in the CDR3. V lost 4 bases and J 8 bases, leaving 12 bases between the germline ends. The CDR3 nucleotides are TGCGCCAGCAGCAAGGGAGTGTGGGAAAAACTGTTTTTT. Translated, it gives CASSKGVWEKLFF.

This clonotype was counted ten times or more. This chain uses TRBV4-1 with TRBJ2-7; TRBD1 is a possible D gene (6 bases). Germline CDR1 is MGHRA and CDR2 is YSYEKL. Deletions cut 5 bases from V and 6 bases from J, with 17 bases between. The CDR3 loop spans 14 amino acids. The CDR3 bases are TGCGCCAGCAGCTCCGGGACAAGTGCTGTCGAGCAGTACTTC. Protein product: CASSSGTSAVEQYF.

This clonotype has ten or more counts. The chain links TRBV6-2 or TRBV6-3 to TRBJ1-1, with D tentatively TRBD1 (5 bases). V was trimmed by 5 bases and J by 1 base, leaving 17 bases between them. CDR3 length equals 16 residues. Per the germline V gene, CDR1 is MNHEY and CDR2 is SVGEGT. The CDR3 sequence is CASSARGEYSNTEAFF. Here the CDR3 DNA reads TGTGCCAGCAGTGCCCGGGGGGAGTACTCGAACACTGAAGCTTTCTTT.

This clonotype was counted at least ten times. The rearrangement joins TRBV7-9 to TRBJ1-2, with no clear D. V was clipped by 7 bases and J by 3 bases, with 12 bases between them. Germline CDR1 and CDR2: SEHNR and FQNEAQ (reference sequence). The CDR3 runs to 13 residues. CDR3 nucleotides: TGTGCCAGCAACCCGGACGGGTACTATGGCTACACCTTC. Amino acid sequence: CASNPDGYYGYTF.

This clonotype was counted at least ten times. V is TRBV7-2 and J is TRBJ2-7, with D perhaps TRBD2 (7 bases). This CDR3 spans 14 amino acids. V was shortened by 7 bases and J by 0 bases, with 13 bases between the two germline ends. The germline gives CDR1 SGHTA, CDR2 FQGNSA. The CDR3 sequence is CASTQGRGSYEQYF. CDR3 bases: TGTGCCAGCACCCAGGGGAGGGGCTCCTACGAGCAGTACTTC.